These T cell receptor beta chains were read from a single sample in a study of CDR3 diversity in severe acne. Via MiXCR, TCRdb re-called the PCR reads, giving one row per CDR3 protein. Of roughly 93,000 distinct CDR3 sequences listed, 45% to 50% are singletons. The sample taken for sequencing was blood. The receptor source for this set is a male donor with severe acne vulgaris. CDR3s include the opening cysteine and the closing phenylalanine or tryptophan. The order of the fields is clone size, J gene, V gene, D gene, CDR3 DNA, CDR3 protein. The D gene is left open where the match is weak. The size of a clone is reported for some rows only, either as once, few or many, or as a class for expanded clones.

clone size: .
J gene: TRBJ1-1
V gene: TRBV3-1
D gene: .
CDR3 DNA: TGTGCCAGCAGCCGCCGGACGGCGAACACTGAAGCTTTCTTT
CDR3 protein: CASSRRTANTEAFF

clone size: .
J gene: TRBJ1-5
V gene: TRBV13
D gene: .
CDR3 DNA: TGTGCCAGCAGCTTACTAGGGGGAGTGGAGCGTCAGCCCCAGCATTTT
CDR3 protein: CASSLLGGVERQPQHF

clone size: .
J gene: TRBJ2-1
V gene: TRBV19
D gene: .
CDR3 DNA: TGTGCCAGTAGCAGCGTCGCTGCCTTTGGTTGTGAGCAGTTCTTC
CDR3 protein: CASSSVAAFGCEQFF

clone size: .
J gene: TRBJ1-1
V gene: TRBV20-1
D gene: TRBD1
CDR3 DNA: TGCAGTGCTGGCGGACAGGGCAATACTGAAGCTTTCTTT
CDR3 protein: CSAGGQGNTEAFF

clone size: .
J gene: TRBJ2-1
V gene: TRBV30
D gene: TRBD2
CDR3 DNA: TGTGTCTGGAGTCCTAGACTAGCGGGGGACAATGAGCAGTTCTTC
CDR3 protein: CVWSPRLAGDNEQFF

clone size: .
J gene: TRBJ2-3
V gene: TRBV10-2
D gene: TRBD1
CDR3 DNA: TGCGCCAGCAACTTCGACAGGGGGAAGGATACGCAGTATTTT
CDR3 protein: CASNFDRGKDTQYF

clone size: few
J gene: TRBJ1-1
V gene: TRBV24-1
D gene: .
CDR3 DNA: TGTGCCACCAGAGACAGTCTGAACACTGAAGCTTTCTTT
CDR3 protein: CATRDSLNTEAFF

clone size: .
J gene: TRBJ1-3
V gene: TRBV25-1
D gene: .
CDR3 DNA: TGTGCCAGCAGTTATTGGGCGCCATCCGGAAACACCATATATTTT
CDR3 protein: CASSYWAPSGNTIYF

clone size: .
J gene: TRBJ1-3
V gene: TRBV29-1
D gene: .
CDR3 DNA: TGCAGCGTTGTAGGGGCCCTGGGAGCTGGAAACACCATATATTTT
CDR3 protein: CSVVGALGAGNTIYF

clone size: .
J gene: TRBJ1-4
V gene: TRBV15
D gene: TRBD1
CDR3 DNA: TGTGCCACCAGCAGAGTAGGGACAGGGAATGAAAAACTGTTTTTT
CDR3 protein: CATSRVGTGNEKLFF

clone size: few
J gene: TRBJ2-5
V gene: TRBV12-3/TRBV12-4
D gene: .
CDR3 DNA: TGTGCCAGCAACAGCATGGGGGTCGAGGAGACCCAGTACTTC
CDR3 protein: CASNSMGVEETQYF

clone size: many
J gene: TRBJ2-2
V gene: TRBV5-1
D gene: TRBD2
CDR3 DNA: TGCGCCAGCAGCTTAGCGGGAAACACCGGGGAGCTGTTTTTT
CDR3 protein: CASSLAGNTGELFF

clone size: many
J gene: TRBJ2-1
V gene: TRBV29-1
D gene: TRBD2
CDR3 DNA: TGCAGCGTTCTCCTACTAGCGGGAGTTATCGATGAGCAGTTCTTC
CDR3 protein: CSVLLLAGVIDEQFF

clone size: .
J gene: TRBJ1-2
V gene: TRBV4-1
D gene: .
CDR3 DNA: TGCGCCAGCAGCCAAGATCAGATCCAGGATGATAACTATGGCTACACCTTC
CDR3 protein: CASSQDQIQDDNYGYTF

clone size: .
J gene: TRBJ2-3
V gene: TRBV4-1
D gene: TRBD1
CDR3 DNA: TGCGCCAGCAGCCAAGAGATTTGGTGGACAGGGGCGAGCACAGATACGCAGTATTTT
CDR3 protein: CASSQEIWWTGASTDTQYF

clone size: .
J gene: TRBJ1-6
V gene: TRBV13
D gene: TRBD1
CDR3 DNA: TGTGCCAGCAGCTCGGACAGGGGCCCTCTACCCCTCCACTTT
CDR3 protein: CASSSDRGPLPLHF

clone size: many
J gene: TRBJ2-7
V gene: TRBV20-1
D gene: TRBD2
CDR3 DNA: TGCAGTGCTAGAGATGGTACTAGCGGGGCCCCCTACGAGCAGTACTTC
CDR3 protein: CSARDGTSGAPYEQYF

clone size: once
J gene: TRBJ1-5
V gene: TRBV15
D gene: .
CDR3 DNA: TGTGCCACCAGCAGAGAACCCCAAAGGTTACGGAATCAGCCCCAGCATTTT
CDR3 protein: CATSREPQRLRNQPQHF

clone size: .
J gene: TRBJ2-2
V gene: TRBV5-4
D gene: TRBD2
CDR3 DNA: TGTGCCAGCAGCCTCGGGCTTAGCGGGAGGTATACCGGGGAGCTGTTTTTT
CDR3 protein: CASSLGLSGRYTGELFF

clone size: few
J gene: TRBJ2-6
V gene: TRBV19
D gene: TRBD1
CDR3 DNA: TGTGCCAGTACTTCCACCGGGACAGGAACGTCCAACGTCCTGACTTTC
CDR3 protein: CASTSTGTGTSNVLTF

clone size: many
J gene: TRBJ2-7
V gene: TRBV7-3
D gene: .
CDR3 DNA: TGTGCCAGCATCCTTACCGGGACACCGGGGGACTACGAGCAGTACTTC
CDR3 protein: CASILTGTPGDYEQYF

clone size: .
J gene: TRBJ2-2
V gene: TRBV6-4
D gene: .
CDR3 DNA: TGTGCCAGCAGTGACAGCTCTGGGGAGCTGTTTTTT
CDR3 protein: CASSDSSGELFF

clone size: many
J gene: TRBJ2-7
V gene: TRBV2
D gene: .
CDR3 DNA: TGTGCCAGCAGCCTAAGGGATTCCTACGAGCAGTACTTC
CDR3 protein: CASSLRDSYEQYF

clone size: .
J gene: TRBJ2-2
V gene: TRBV3-1
D gene: .
CDR3 DNA: TGTGCCAGCAGCCAACCGAGGGAAGTGTTTAACACCGGGGAGCTGTTTTTT
CDR3 protein: CASSQPREVFNTGELFF

clone size: many
J gene: TRBJ2-2
V gene: TRBV11-3
D gene: TRBD2
CDR3 DNA: TGTGCCAGCAGCTTAGTTCGTTGGCTAGCGGGAGCCGCTGGCACCGGGGAGCTGTTTTTT
CDR3 protein: CASSLVRWLAGAAGTGELFF